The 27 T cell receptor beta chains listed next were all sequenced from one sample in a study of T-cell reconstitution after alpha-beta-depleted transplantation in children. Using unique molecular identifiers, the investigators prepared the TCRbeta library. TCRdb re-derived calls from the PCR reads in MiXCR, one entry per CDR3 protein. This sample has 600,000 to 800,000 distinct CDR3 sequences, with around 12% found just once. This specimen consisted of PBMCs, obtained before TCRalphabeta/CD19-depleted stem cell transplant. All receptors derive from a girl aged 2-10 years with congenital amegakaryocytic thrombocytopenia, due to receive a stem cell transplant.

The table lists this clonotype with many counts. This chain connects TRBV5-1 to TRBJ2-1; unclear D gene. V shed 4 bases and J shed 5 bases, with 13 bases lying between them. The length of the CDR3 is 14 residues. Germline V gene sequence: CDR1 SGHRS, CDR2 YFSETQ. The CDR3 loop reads CASSAAYQDNEQFF. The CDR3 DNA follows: TGCGCCAGCAGCGCAGCATATCAAGACAATGAGCAGTTCTTC.

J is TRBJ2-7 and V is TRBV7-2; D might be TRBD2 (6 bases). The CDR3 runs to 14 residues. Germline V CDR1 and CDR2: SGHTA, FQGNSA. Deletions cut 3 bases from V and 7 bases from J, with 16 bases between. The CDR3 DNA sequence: TGTGCCAGCAGCTTGGAGGGACCTCGTGGAGAGCAGTACTTC. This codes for CASSLEGPRGEQYF.

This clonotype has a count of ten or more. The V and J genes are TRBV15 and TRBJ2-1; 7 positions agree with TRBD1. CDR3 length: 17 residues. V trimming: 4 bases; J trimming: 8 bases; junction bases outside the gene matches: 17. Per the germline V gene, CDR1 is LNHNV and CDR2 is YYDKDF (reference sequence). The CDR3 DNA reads TGTGCCACCAGCAAAGCCCTGACAGGGATGGGGGAAGATGAGCAGTTCTTC. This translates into CATSKALTGMGEDEQFF.

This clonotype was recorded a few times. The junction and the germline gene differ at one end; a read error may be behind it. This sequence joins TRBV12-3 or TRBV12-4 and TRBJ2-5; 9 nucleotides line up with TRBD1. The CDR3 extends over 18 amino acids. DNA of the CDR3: TGTGCCAGCACTTTAGGACAGGGGTCTTCACTGTACCAAGAGACCCAGTACTTC. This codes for CASTLGQGSSLYQETQYF.

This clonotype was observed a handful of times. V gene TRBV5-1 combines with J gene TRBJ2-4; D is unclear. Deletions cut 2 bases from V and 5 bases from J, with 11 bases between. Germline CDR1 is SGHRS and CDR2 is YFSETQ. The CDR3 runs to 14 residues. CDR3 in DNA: TGCGCCAGCAGCTTCGGAGATGCCGAAAACATTCAGTACTTC. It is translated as CASSFGDAENIQYF.

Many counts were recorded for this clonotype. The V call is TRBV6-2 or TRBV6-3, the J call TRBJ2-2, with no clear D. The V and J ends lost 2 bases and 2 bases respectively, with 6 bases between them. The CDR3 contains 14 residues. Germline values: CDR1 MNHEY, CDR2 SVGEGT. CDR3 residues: CASSYQSNTGELFF. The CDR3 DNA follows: TGTGCCAGCAGTTACCAGAGTAACACCGGGGAGCTGTTTTTT.

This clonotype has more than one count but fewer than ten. CDR3 residues: CASSLVLRDWIYNEQFF. Here the CDR3 DNA reads TGTGCCAGCAGCTTAGTACTCCGGGACTGGATATACAATGAGCAGTTCTTC. V and J are TRBV7-9 and TRBJ2-1; tentatively, D is TRBD2 (6 bases). Trimming removed 1 base at V and 4 bases at J, with 17 bases between. The CDR3 runs to 17 residues. Germline V gene lookup returns CDR1 SEHNR and CDR2 FQNEAQ (reference sequence).

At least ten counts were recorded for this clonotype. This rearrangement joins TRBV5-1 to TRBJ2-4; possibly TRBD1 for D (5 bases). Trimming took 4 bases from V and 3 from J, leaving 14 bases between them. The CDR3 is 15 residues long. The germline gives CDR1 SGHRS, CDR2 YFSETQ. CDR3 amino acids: CASSRALQGKNIQYF. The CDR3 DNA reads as TGCGCCAGCAGCCGGGCCCTCCAGGGCAAAAACATTCAGTACTTC.

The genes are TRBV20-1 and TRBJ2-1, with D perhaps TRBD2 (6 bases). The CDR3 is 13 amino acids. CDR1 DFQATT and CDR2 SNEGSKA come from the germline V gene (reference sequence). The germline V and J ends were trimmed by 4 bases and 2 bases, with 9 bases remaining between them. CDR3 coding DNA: TGCAGTGCTACGCGGGAAACCTACAATGAGCAGTTCTTC. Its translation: CSATRETYNEQFF.

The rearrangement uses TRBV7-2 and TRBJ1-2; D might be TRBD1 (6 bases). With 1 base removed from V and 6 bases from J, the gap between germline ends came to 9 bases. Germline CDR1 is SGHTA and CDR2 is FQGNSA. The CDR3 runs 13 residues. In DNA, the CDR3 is TGTGCCAGCAGCTTAGGACAGGCCAATGGCTACACCTTC. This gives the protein CASSLGQANGYTF.

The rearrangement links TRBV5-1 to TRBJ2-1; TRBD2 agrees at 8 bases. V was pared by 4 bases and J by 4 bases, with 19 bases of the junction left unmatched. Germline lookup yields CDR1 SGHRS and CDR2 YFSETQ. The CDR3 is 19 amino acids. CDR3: CASSIRGQRERSSYNEQFF. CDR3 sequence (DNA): TGCGCCAGCAGCATTAGAGGGCAGCGGGAGAGGTCGAGTTACAATGAGCAGTTCTTC.

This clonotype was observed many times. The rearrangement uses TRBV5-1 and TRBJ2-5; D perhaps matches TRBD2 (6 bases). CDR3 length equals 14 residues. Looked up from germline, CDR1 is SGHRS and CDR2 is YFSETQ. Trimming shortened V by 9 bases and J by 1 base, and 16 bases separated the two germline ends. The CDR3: CATNSGTLQETQYF. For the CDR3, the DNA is TGCGCCACCAATAGCGGTACACTCCAAGAGACCCAGTACTTC.

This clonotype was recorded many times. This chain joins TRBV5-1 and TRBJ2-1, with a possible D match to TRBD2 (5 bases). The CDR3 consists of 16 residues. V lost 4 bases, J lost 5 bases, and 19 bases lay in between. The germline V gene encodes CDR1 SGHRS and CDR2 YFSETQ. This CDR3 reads CASSPFARARDNEQFF. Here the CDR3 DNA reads TGCGCCAGCAGCCCCTTCGCGCGGGCTAGGGACAATGAGCAGTTCTTC.

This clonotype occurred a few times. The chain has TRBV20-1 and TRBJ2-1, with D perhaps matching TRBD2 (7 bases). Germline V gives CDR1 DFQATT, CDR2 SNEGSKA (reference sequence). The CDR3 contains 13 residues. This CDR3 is CSQRGTNLNEQFF. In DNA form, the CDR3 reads TGCAGCCAAAGGGGGACTAACCTCAATGAGCAGTTCTTC.

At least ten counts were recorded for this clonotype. The CDR3 spells CASSLVALTGANVLTF. The CDR3, as DNA: TGCGCCAGCAGCTTGGTAGCGCTAACTGGGGCCAACGTCCTGACTTTC. The chain carries TRBV5-1 and TRBJ2-6; D is possibly TRBD2 (5 bases). Germline assignment: CDR1 SGHRS and CDR2 YFSETQ. V dropped 0 bases and J dropped 2 bases, with 9 bases sitting between them. CDR3 length: 16 residues.

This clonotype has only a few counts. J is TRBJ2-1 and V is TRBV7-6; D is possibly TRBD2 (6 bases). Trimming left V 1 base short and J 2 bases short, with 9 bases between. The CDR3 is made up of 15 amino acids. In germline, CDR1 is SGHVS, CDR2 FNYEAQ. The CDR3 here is CASSLVADTYNEQFF. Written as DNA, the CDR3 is TGTGCCAGCAGCTTAGTAGCGGACACCTACAATGAGCAGTTCTTC.

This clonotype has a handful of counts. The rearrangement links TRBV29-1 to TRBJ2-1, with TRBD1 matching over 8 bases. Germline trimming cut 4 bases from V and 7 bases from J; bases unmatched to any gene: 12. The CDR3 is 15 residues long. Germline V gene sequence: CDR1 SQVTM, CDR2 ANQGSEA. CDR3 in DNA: TGCAGCGTTGCTTCGGGACAGGATTTGCCTAATGAGCAGTTCTTC. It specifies CSVASGQDLPNEQFF.

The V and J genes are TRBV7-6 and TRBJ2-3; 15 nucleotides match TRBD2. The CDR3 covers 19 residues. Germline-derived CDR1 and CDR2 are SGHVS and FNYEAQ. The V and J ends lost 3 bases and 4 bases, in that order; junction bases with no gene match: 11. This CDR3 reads CASSLHRTSGGEYADTQYF. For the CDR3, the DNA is TGTGCCAGCAGCTTGCATAGGACTAGCGGGGGGGAGTATGCAGATACGCAGTATTTT.

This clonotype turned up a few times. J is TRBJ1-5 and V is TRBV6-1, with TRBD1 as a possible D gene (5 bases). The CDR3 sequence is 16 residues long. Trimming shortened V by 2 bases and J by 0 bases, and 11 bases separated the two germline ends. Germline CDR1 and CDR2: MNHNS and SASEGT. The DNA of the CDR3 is TGTGCCAGCAGTGAAATGGGGGGATATAGCAATCAGCCCCAGCATTTT. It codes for CASSEMGGYSNQPQHF.

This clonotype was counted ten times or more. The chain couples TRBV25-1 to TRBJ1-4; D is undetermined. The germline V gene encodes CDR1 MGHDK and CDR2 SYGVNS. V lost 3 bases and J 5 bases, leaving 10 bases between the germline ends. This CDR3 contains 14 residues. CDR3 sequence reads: CASSEWTGNEKLFF. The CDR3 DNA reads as TGTGCCAGCAGTGAGTGGACGGGGAATGAAAAACTGTTTTTT.

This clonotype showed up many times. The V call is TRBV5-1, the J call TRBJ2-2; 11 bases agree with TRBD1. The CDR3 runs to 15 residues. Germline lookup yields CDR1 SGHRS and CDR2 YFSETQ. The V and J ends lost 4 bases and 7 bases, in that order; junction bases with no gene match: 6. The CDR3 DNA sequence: TGCGCCAGCAGCCGGACAGGGGGCATGGGCGGGGAGCTGTTTTTT. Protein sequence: CASSRTGGMGGELFF.

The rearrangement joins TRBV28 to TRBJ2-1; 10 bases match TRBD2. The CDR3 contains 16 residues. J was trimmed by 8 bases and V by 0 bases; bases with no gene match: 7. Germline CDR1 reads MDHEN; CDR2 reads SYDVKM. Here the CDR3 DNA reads TGTGCCAGCAGTTTATGGGGGGGGACTAGCGAACATGAGCAGTTCTTC. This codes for CASSLWGGTSEHEQFF.

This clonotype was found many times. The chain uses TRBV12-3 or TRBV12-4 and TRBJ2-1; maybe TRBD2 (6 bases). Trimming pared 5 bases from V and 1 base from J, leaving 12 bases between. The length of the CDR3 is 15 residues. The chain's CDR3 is CASSRGRRSYNEQFF. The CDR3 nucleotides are TGTGCCAGCAGTAGAGGGAGGAGATCCTACAATGAGCAGTTCTTC.

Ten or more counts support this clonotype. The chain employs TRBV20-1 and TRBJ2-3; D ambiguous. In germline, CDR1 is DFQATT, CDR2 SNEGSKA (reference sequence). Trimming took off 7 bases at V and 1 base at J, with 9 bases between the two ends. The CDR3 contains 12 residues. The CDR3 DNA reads TGCAGTGTGAGGCAGGGCACAGATACGCAGTATTTT. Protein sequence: CSVRQGTDTQYF.

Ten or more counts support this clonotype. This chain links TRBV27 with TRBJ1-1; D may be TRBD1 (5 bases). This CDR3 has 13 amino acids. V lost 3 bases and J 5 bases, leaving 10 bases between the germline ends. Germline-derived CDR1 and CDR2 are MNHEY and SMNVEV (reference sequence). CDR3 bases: TGTGCCAGCAGTTTCGGGGGGTGGACTGAAGCTTTCTTT. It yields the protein CASSFGGWTEAFF.

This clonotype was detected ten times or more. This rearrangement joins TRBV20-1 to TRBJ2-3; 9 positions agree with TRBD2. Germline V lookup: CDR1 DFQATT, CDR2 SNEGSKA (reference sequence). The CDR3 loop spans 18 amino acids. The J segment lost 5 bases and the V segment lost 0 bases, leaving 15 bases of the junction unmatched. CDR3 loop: CSARDTGTSSQREDTQYF. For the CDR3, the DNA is TGCAGTGCTAGAGATACCGGGACTAGCTCCCAAAGGGAAGATACGCAGTATTTT.

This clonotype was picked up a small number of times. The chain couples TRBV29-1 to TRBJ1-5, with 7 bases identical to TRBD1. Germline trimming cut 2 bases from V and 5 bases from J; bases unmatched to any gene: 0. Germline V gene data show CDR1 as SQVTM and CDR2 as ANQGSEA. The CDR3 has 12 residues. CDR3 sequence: CSVETGDQPQHF. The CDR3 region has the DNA TGCAGCGTTGAAACAGGGGATCAGCCCCAGCATTTT.